This TCR beta chain was identified in a study of T cell repertoires in cytomegalovirus infection. Study as a whole: HLA-C-restricted CMV epitopes, recently identified, and well-studied HLA-B-restricted ones were used by the study. Carrying CMV and the relevant HLA type showed in public TCR beta signatures.

General study findings and limits: The ex vivo response was dominated by HLA-C-restricted CMV-specific TCR beta clonotypes. Summed frequency of shared TCR beta families picked out CMV carriers who also had the relevant HLA.

On this clonotype: The antigen is unknown.

From the reads, TCRdb called clonotypes with MiXCR, one entry per CDR3 protein. The table has about 900,000 distinct CDR3 sequences, approximately 31% seen once; the top ten hold roughly 12%. Looked up from germline, CDR1 is MGHRA and CDR2 is YSYEKL. The CDR3 has 15 residues. The ends lost 6 bases at V and 2 bases at J; junction bases unmatched: 9. Here the sequenced sample was cultured CD8+ T cells from PBMCs, taken from culture after CMV antigen stimulation. The chain links TRBV4-1 to TRBJ2-7; TRBD1 aligns across 8 bases. The TCR was taken from a human donor in good health (CMV status not recorded). Some clones in this sample may be carry-over from other donors' samples. CDR3 sequence: CASRSGEQGAYEQYF. The CDR3 DNA reads as TGCGCCAGCAGAAGCGGCGAACAGGGGGCCTACGAGCAGTACTTC.